A selection of T cell receptor beta chains follows, all from one sample in a study of regulatory T cells in long-lasting Graves disease. TCRdb ran MiXCR on the multiplex PCR reads and lists one entry per CDR3 protein. The data contain some 430,000 distinct CDR3 sequences, roughly 21% of them seen just once; the ten biggest clones take up roughly 7%. Sequenced material: peripheral blood mononuclear cells (PBMCs), taken when the disease was refractory, from a patient treated with antithyroid drugs. Source of these receptors: a female donor with Graves disease. CDR3s include the opening cysteine and the closing phenylalanine or tryptophan. The size of a clone is reported for some rows only, either as once, few or many, or as a class for expanded clones.

few TRBJ1-2 TRBV3-1 CASSHPGLVTNYGYTF
many TRBJ2-5 TRBV28 CASSPSSQETQYF
few TRBJ1-2 TRBV29-1 CSVMPGRPLGSNYGYTF
many TRBJ2-7 TRBV12-3/TRBV12-4 CASSLRGPGYEQYF
NA TRBJ2-7 TRBV9 CASSGRTGGAGEQYF
many TRBJ1-1 TRBV6-5 CASSYQTLMNTEAFF
many TRBJ2-4 TRBV28 CASSFQGADNIQYF
NA TRBJ1-2 TRBV10-3 CTISELGSGYTF
NA TRBJ1-4 TRBV9 CASSVAIESPANEKLFF
many TRBJ2-7 TRBV28 CASSPSWRPEQYF